The 15 T cell receptor beta chains given below trace back to one sample, sequenced in a study of human T cells and chemical hapten exposure. A single record per CDR3 protein comes from TCRdb applying MiXCR to the RACE reads. Seen here are about 360,000 distinct CDR3 sequences, nearly 5% observed once, and the top ten hold under 2.5%. The time point: patch test 1, 2 weeks after DPC sensitization. Treatment reported: therapeutic diphenylcyclopropenone sensitization with weekly scalp DPC. The starting material was whole blood, obtained in connection with sensitization to the hapten diphenylcyclopropenone (DPC). The receptors derive from a woman aged 45 to 65 with alopecia areata. Some clones in this sample may be carry-over from other donors' samples.

The sample holds a few counts of this clonotype. CDR3 in amino acids: CASSQDLQGATEAFF. CDR3 DNA: TGTGCCAGCAGCCAAGATTTACAGGGGGCCACTGAAGCTTTCTTT. This chain connects TRBV4-2 to TRBJ1-1; 9 bases are a match to TRBD1. The CDR3 covers 15 residues. With V trimmed by 0 bases and J by 4 bases, 3 bases remained unmatched. CDR1 LGHNA and CDR2 YNFKEQ come from the germline V gene.

In this sample, this clonotype turned up many times. The CDR3 DNA reads TGTGCCAGCAGCCAAGTGGACCCCCAAGAGACCCAGTACTTC. Translating gives CASSQVDPQETQYF. The chain is built from TRBV3-1 and TRBJ2-5; D unresolved. CDR1 is LGHDT, CDR2 YNNKEL, per germline (reference sequence). V gave up 1 base and J gave up 1 base, with 7 bases separating them. The CDR3 runs to 14 residues.

In this sample, this clonotype turned up a few times. The chain has TRBV20-1 and TRBJ2-1; D unclear. V lost 5 bases and J 7 bases, leaving 12 bases between the germline ends. Per the germline V gene, CDR1 is DFQATT and CDR2 is SNEGSKA (reference sequence). This CDR3 comprises 12 residues. The DNA of the CDR3 is TGCAGTGCTCGCAGACAAGCTAATGAGCAGTTCTTC. Its protein is CSARRQANEQFF.

The table lists this clonotype with a few counts. The chain recombines TRBV15 with TRBJ2-3; D is unclear. The CDR3 runs 14 residues. Trimming shortened V by 5 bases and J by 0 bases, and 9 bases separated the two germline ends. Germline CDR1 reads LNHNV; CDR2 reads YYDKDF (reference sequence). In nucleotides, the CDR3 is TGTGCCACCAGCGGAATGGGGAGCACAGATACGCAGTATTTT. This sequence encodes CATSGMGSTDTQYF.

This clonotype turned up a few times. The chain links TRBV29-1 to TRBJ2-1; D call uncertain. The germline V gene encodes CDR1 SQVTM and CDR2 ANQGSEA. The CDR3 extends over 11 amino acids. V dropped 7 bases and J dropped 8 bases, with 12 bases sitting between them. DNA of the CDR3: TGCAGCGCGAGATCTGTGGATGAGCAGTTCTTC. Translated: CSARSVDEQFF.

This clonotype was seen at least ten times. J is TRBJ1-5 and V is TRBV24-1; D might be TRBD1 (5 bases). The V end lost 9 bases, the J end lost 1 base, and 12 bases lay between the germline ends. Germline CDR1 KGHDR, CDR2 SFDVKD. This CDR3 region has 14 residues. Written as DNA, the CDR3 is TGTGCCACCGCCGGGGGGACCAGCAATCAGCCCCAGCATTTT. It yields the protein CATAGGTSNQPQHF.

There are many counts of this clonotype. This chain joins TRBV20-1 and TRBJ2-1, with 8 bases matching TRBD2. The germline CDR1 and CDR2 sequences are DFQATT and SNEGSKA (reference sequence). The CDR3 totals 20 residues. Trimming cost V 2 bases and J 3 bases; bases outside gene matches: 21. CDR3 nucleotide sequence: TGCAGTGCTAGACCCTCACGGGGAGGGGAGGTAGCGGGAAACTACAATGAGCAGTTCTTC. It is translated as CSARPSRGGEVAGNYNEQFF.

This clonotype was detected ten times or more. J is TRBJ1-2 and V is TRBV9; unclear D gene. CDR3 length equals 14 residues. V dropped 3 bases and J dropped 4 bases, with 13 bases sitting between them. Germline CDR1 and CDR2: SGDLS and YYNGEE. The DNA of the CDR3 is TGTGCCAGCAGCGGCGAGGTCGGCAGCTATGGCTACACCTTC. Protein sequence: CASSGEVGSYGYTF. Full variable domain (remainder filled in from reference TRBV9 and TRBJ1-2): DSGVTQTPKHLITATGQRVTLRCSPRSGDLSVYWYQQSLDQGLQFLIQYYNGEERAKGNILERFSAQQFPDLHSELNLSSLELGDSALYFCASSGEVGSYGYTFGSGTRLTVV.

The chain has TRBV20-1 and TRBJ2-7; no definite D call. Trimming stripped 3 bases from V and 2 bases from J, with 8 bases between. Germline CDR1 reads DFQATT; CDR2 reads SNEGSKA (reference sequence). The length of the CDR3 is 12 residues. The CDR3 nucleotides read TGCAGTGCTAGTTTGTCCACCTACGAGCAGTACTTC. Its protein is CSASLSTYEQYF.

Ten or more counts support this clonotype. The chain recombines TRBV6-4 with TRBJ2-3; D unresolved. Trimming removed 3 bases from V and 2 bases from J, with 9 bases in between. Germline V gene lookup returns CDR1 MRHNA and CDR2 SNTAGT. This CDR3 contains 14 residues. In DNA form, the CDR3 reads TGTGCCAGCAGTGAGAACGCTTTCACAGATACGCAGTATTTT. Residues: CASSENAFTDTQYF.

This clonotype was picked up many times. The chain is built from TRBV9 and TRBJ2-7, with 8 bases matching TRBD1. Germline V CDR1 and CDR2: SGDLS, YYNGEE. V shed 4 bases and J 6 bases; nucleotides not matched to a gene: 3. The CDR3 runs 12 residues. Written as DNA, the CDR3 is TGTGCCAGCAGCCTGGACAGGGTCGAGCAGTACTTC. Its protein product is CASSLDRVEQYF.

This clonotype was recorded at least ten times. The chain employs TRBV7-2 and TRBJ1-6; tentative D call: TRBD1 (5 bases). The CDR3 extends over 16 amino acids. Trimming removed 7 bases from V and 3 bases from J, with 16 bases in between. Germline lookup yields CDR1 SGHTA and CDR2 FQGNSA. The CDR3: CASNVGRGFYNSPLHF. DNA for the CDR3: TGTGCCAGCAACGTGGGGCGGGGTTTCTATAATTCACCCCTCCACTTT.

This clonotype was recorded a few times. J is TRBJ2-3 and V is TRBV9, with 12 bases identical to TRBD2. This CDR3 comprises 20 residues. Germline lookup yields CDR1 SGDLS and CDR2 YYNGEE. The trim removed 3 bases at V and 6 bases at J, leaving 20 bases unmatched. CDR3 in DNA: TGTGCCAGCAGCGCCCGTTTTACCAAACTAGCGGGAGGTCCCAAGGATACGCAGTATTTT. It is translated as CASSARFTKLAGGPKDTQYF. Full variable domain (outside the CDR3, taken from reference TRBV9 and TRBJ2-3): DSGVTQTPKHLITATGQRVTLRCSPRSGDLSVYWYQQSLDQGLQFLIQYYNGEERAKGNILERFSAQQFPDLHSELNLSSLELGDSALYFCASSARFTKLAGGPKDTQYFGPGTRLTVL.

V is TRBV24-1 and J is TRBJ2-4; no definite D call. CDR3 length equals 12 residues. The V and J ends lost 12 bases and 9 bases respectively, with 17 bases between them. Germline V gene data show CDR1 as KGHDR and CDR2 as SFDVKD. Written as DNA, the CDR3 is TGTGCCCGCGCCCGCTCCGGAACCATTCAGTACTTC. This gives the protein CARARSGTIQYF.

A remark on this clonotype: An end of the junction differs from the germline gene, which may be a read error. The J gene is TRBJ1-1, the V gene TRBV7-9, with D possibly being TRBD1 (6 bases). The germline gives CDR1 SEHNR, CDR2 FQNEAQ (reference sequence). The CDR3 totals 15 residues. This chain's CDR3 is CASRDRAGENAEAFF. The DNA for the CDR3 is TGTGCCAGCAGGGATAGGGCAGGGGAGAACGCTGAAGCTTTCTTT. The entire variable domain, with the rest obtained from reference TRBV7-9 and TRBJ1-1, is as follows: DTGVSQNPRHKITKRGQNVTFRCDPISEHNRLYWYRQTLGQGPEFLTYFQNEAQLEKSRLLSDRFSAERPKGSFSTLEIQRTEQGDSAMYLCASRDRAGENAEAFFGQGTRLTVV.